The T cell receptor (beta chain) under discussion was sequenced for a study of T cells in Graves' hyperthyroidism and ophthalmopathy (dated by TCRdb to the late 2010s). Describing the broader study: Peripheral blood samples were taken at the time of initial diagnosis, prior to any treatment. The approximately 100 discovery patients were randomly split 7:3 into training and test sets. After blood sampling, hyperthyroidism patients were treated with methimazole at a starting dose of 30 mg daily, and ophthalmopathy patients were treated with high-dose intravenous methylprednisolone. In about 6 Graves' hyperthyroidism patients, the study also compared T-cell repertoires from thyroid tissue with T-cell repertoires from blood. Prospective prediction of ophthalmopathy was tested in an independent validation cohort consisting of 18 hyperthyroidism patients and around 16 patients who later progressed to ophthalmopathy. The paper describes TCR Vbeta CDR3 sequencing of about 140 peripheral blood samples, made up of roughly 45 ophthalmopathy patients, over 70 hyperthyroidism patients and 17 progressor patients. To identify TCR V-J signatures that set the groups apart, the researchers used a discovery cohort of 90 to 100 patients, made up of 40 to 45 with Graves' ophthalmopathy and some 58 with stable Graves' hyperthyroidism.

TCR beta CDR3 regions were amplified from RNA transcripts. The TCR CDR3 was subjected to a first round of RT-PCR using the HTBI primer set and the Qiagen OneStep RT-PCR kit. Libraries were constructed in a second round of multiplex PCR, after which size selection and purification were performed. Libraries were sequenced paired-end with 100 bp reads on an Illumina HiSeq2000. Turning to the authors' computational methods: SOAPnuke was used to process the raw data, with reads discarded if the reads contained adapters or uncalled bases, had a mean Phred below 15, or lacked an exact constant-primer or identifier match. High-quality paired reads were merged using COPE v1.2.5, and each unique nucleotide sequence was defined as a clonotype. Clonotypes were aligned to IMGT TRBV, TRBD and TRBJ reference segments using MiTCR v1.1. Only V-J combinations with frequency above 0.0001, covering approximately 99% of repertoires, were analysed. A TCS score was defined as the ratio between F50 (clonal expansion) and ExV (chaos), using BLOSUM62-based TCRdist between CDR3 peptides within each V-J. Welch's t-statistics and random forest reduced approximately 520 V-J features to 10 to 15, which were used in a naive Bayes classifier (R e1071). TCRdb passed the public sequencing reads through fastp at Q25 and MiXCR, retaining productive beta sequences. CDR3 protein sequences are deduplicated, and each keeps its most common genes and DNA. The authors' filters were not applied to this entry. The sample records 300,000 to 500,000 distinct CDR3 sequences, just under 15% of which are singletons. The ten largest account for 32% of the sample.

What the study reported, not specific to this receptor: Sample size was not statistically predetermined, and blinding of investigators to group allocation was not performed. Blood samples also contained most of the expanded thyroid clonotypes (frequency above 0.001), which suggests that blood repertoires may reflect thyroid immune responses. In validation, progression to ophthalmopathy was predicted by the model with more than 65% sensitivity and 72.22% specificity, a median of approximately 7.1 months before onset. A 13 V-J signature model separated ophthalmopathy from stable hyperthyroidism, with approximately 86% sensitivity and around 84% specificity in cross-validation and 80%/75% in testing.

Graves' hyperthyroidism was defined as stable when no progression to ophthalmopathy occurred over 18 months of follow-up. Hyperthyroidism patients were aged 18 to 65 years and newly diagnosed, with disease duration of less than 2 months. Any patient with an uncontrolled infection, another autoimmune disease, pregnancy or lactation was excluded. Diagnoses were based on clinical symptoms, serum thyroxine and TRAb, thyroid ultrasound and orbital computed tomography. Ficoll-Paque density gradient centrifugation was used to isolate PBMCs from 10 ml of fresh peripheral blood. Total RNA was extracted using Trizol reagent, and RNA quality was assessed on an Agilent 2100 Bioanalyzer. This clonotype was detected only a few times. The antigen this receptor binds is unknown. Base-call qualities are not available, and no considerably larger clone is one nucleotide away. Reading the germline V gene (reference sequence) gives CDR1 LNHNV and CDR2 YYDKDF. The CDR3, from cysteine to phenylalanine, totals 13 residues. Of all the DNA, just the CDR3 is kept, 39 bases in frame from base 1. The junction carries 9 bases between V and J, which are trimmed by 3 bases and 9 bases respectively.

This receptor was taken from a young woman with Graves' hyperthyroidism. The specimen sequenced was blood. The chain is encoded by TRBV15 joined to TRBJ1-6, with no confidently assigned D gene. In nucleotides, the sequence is TGTGCCACCAGCAGCGATTTAGGTTCACCCCTCCACTTT. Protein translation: CATSSDLGSPLHF.